These 21 T cell receptor beta chains came from one sample sequenced in a study of shared clonotypes between healthy human individuals. Measured with immunoSEQ multiplex PCR; TCRdb has only the in-frame clones, and not every one. The profile covers a few million clones, with approximately 90% appearing a single time and approximately 0.4% taken by the ten largest. The sequencing sample was made of naive CD4+ T cells from PBMCs. Sample subset: CD45RA+ positively selected. These receptors all come from a man between 18 and 35 years old in good health. Some clones in this sample may be carry-over from other donors' samples.

In DNA, the CDR3 is TGTGCCAGCAGTTTAGCTAGCGGGTTGGATACGCAGTATTTT. This translates into CASSLASGLDTQYF. The gene calls are TRBV28 and TRBJ2-3, with 8 bases that match TRBD2. Per the germline V gene, CDR1 is MDHEN and CDR2 is SYDVKM. V lost 2 bases to trimming and J lost 6 bases; unmatched junction nucleotides: 4. This CDR3 comprises 14 residues.

The chain joins TRBV6-6 to TRBJ1-3; 7 nucleotides match TRBD1. In germline, CDR1 is MNHNY, CDR2 SVGAGI (reference sequence). This CDR3 contains 14 residues. V lost 5 bases to trimming and J lost 1 base; unmatched junction nucleotides: 2. The CDR3 spells CASSQTGSGNTIYF. The CDR3 region has the DNA TGTGCCAGCAGTCAGACAGGGTCTGGAAACACCATATATTTT.

The chain has TRBV30 and TRBJ1-1; D is undetermined. Trimming cost V 1 base and J 6 bases, with 12 bases left between them. The germline V gene has CDR1 GTSNPN and CDR2 SVGIG (reference sequence). This CDR3 comprises 13 residues. Written as DNA, the CDR3 is TGTGCCTGGAGTGAGGACGGAGTGTCTGAAGCTTTCTTT. It encodes CAWSEDGVSEAFF.

This clone showed up just once. The chain carries TRBV20-1 and TRBJ2-7; D call uncertain. Trimming cost V 4 bases and J 7 bases, with 11 bases left between them. Looked up from germline, CDR1 is DFQATT and CDR2 is SNEGSKA (reference sequence). There are 11 residues in the CDR3. As DNA, the CDR3 is TGCAGTGCTACACACCAAGAAGAGCAGTACTTC. The encoded protein is CSATHQEEQYF.

The chain has TRBV7-9 and TRBJ2-5, with 14 bases that match TRBD2. The CDR3 extends over 16 amino acids. Germline CDR1 and CDR2: SEHNR and FQNEAQ (reference sequence). Trimming took 5 bases from V and 4 from J; bases not matched to a gene: 6. CDR3 residues: CASSPHGTSGGETQYF. In nucleotides, the CDR3 is TGTGCCAGCAGCCCACACGGGACTAGCGGGGGAGAGACCCAGTACTTC.

This chain joins TRBV7-9 and TRBJ2-7; unclear D gene. CDR1 and CDR2 from the germline V gene are SEHNR and FQNEAQ (reference sequence). V was shortened by 1 base and J by 2 bases, with 9 bases between the two germline ends. The CDR3 is made up of 14 amino acids. The CDR3 loop reads CASSLGLGAYEQYF. The CDR3 DNA is TGTGCCAGCAGCTTAGGTCTTGGTGCCTACGAGCAGTACTTC.

V usage is TRBV6-5 and J usage is TRBJ2-7; D remains ambiguous. The germline V gene encodes CDR1 MNHEY and CDR2 SVGAGI. V lost 4 bases, J lost 2 bases, and 9 bases lay in between. The length of the CDR3 is 13 residues. CDR3 nucleotides: TGTGCCAGCAGTTCCGGTCCCCCCTACGAGCAGTACTTC. Translating it yields CASSSGPPYEQYF.

The chain has TRBV6-1 and TRBJ1-2; TRBD1 matches at 9 bases. With V trimmed by 0 bases and J by 3 bases, 2 bases remained unmatched. The CDR3 sequence is 15 residues long. The germline CDR1 and CDR2 sequences are MNHNS and SASEGT. CDR3 sequence: CASSEARQGDYGYTF. The CDR3 nucleotides read TGTGCCAGCAGTGAAGCGCGACAGGGGGACTATGGCTACACCTTC.

The chain carries TRBV7-9 and TRBJ2-1; 8 bases fit TRBD2. This CDR3 has 15 amino acids. Germline V lookup: CDR1 SEHNR, CDR2 FQNEAQ (reference sequence). V was pared by 5 bases and J by 0 bases, with 3 bases of the junction left unmatched. CDR3 DNA sequence: TGTGCCAGCAGCCCACTAGCGGACTCCTACAATGAGCAGTTCTTC. It codes for CASSPLADSYNEQFF.

The chain combines TRBV19 with TRBJ2-2; tentative D call: TRBD2 (6 bases). The CDR3 loop spans 15 amino acids. The V gene lost 4 bases and the J gene lost 4 bases, with 13 bases spanning the gap. Looked up from germline, CDR1 is LNHDA and CDR2 is SQIVND (reference sequence). The CDR3 here is CASSTSGTATGELFF. The CDR3 coding sequence is TGTGCCAGTAGTACCTCCGGGACTGCCACCGGGGAGCTGTTTTTT.

This chain links TRBV28 with TRBJ2-2; 9 bases match TRBD2. The V segment lost 7 bases and the J segment 6 bases; nucleotides outside the gene matches: 21. The CDR3 has 19 amino acids. Germline V gene data show CDR1 as MDHEN and CDR2 as SYDVKM. CDR3 bases: TGTGCCAGCATCCCGGTGGGACTAGCCCCTAACAAGGAGTCCGGGGAGCTGTTTTTT. Translated: CASIPVGLAPNKESGELFF.

As concerns this clone: At one end the junction does not follow the germline gene, possibly because of a read error. This sequence joins TRBV6-5 and TRBJ1-5; 10 nucleotides align to TRBD1. There are 13 residues in the CDR3. Germline V CDR1 and CDR2: MNHEY, SVGAGI. The CDR3 is CAGRQGASGPQHF. For the CDR3, the DNA is TGTGCCGGCAGACAGGGGGCCTCGGGGCCCCAGCATTTT.

The chain recombines TRBV5-1 with TRBJ2-7; 7 bases map to TRBD1. The V and J ends lost 1 base and 0 bases, in that order; junction bases with no gene match: 4. Germline V gene lookup returns CDR1 SGHRS and CDR2 YFSETQ. The CDR3 totals 15 residues. The DNA for the CDR3 is TGCGCCAGCAGCTTGCTGACAGGGACCTCCTACGAGCAGTACTTC. This sequence encodes CASSLLTGTSYEQYF.

V is TRBV6-6 and J is TRBJ2-3; 10 nucleotides match TRBD2. The CDR3 loop spans 16 amino acids. V was pared by 6 bases and J by 2 bases, with 8 bases of the junction left unmatched. The germline gives CDR1 MNHNY, CDR2 SVGAGI (reference sequence). This CDR3 is CASRDSGRPSTDTQYF. The CDR3 region has the DNA TGTGCCAGCAGGGATAGCGGGAGGCCCTCCACAGATACGCAGTATTTT.

This clone was counted once. CDR3 in DNA: TGTGCCAGTAGTATGGGCAGGGGCAACTCTGGAAACACCATATATTTT. This gives the protein CASSMGRGNSGNTIYF. This chain connects TRBV19 to TRBJ1-3; D perhaps matches TRBD1 (6 bases). Trimming removed 3 bases at V and 0 bases at J, with 12 bases between. This CDR3 has 16 amino acids. Looked up from germline, CDR1 is LNHDA and CDR2 is SQIVND (reference sequence).

The CDR3 DNA reads TGTGCCAGCTTTGGAGGGGGATTCACCTACGAGCAGTACTTC. As protein: CASFGGGFTYEQYF. The J gene is TRBJ2-7, the V gene TRBV28, with D perhaps TRBD1 or TRBD2 (6 bases each). The CDR3 runs to 14 residues. Germline CDR1 reads MDHEN; CDR2 reads SYDVKM. Between the trimmed V and J ends, which lost 8 bases and 2 bases, there was a span of 16 bases.

Points on this clone: The sample carries other DNA sequences with the same CDR3. The chain recombines TRBV28 with TRBJ2-1; no clear D gene. Deletions cut 3 bases from V and 1 base from J, with 1 base between. Germline CDR1 MDHEN, CDR2 SYDVKM. This CDR3 is built from 12 residues. DNA of the CDR3: TGTGCCAGCAGTTTTTCCTACAATGAGCAGTTCTTC. It translates to CASSFSYNEQFF.

The J gene is TRBJ2-5, the V gene TRBV5-5, with 7 bases that match TRBD1. Germline CDR1 and CDR2: SGHKS and YYEKEE (reference sequence). The CDR3 length is 14 residues. J gave up 6 bases and V 4 bases, and 9 bases lay outside the gene matches. CDR3 amino acids: CASSRDSLGKTQYF. In DNA, the CDR3 is TGTGCCAGCAGCCGGGACAGCCTGGGGAAGACCCAGTACTTC. Combining the CDR3 with reference TRBV5-5 and TRBJ2-5 gives the whole variable domain DAGVTQSPTHLIKTRGQQVTLRCSPISGHKSVSWYQQVLGQGPQFIFQYYEKEERGRGNFPDRFSARQFPNYSSELNVNALLLGDSALYLCASSRDSLGKTQYFGPGTRLLVL.

About this clone: The same CDR3 also results from other DNA sequences found in this sample. The rearrangement uses TRBV28 and TRBJ1-2; D possibly corresponds to TRBD1 (5 bases). CDR1 MDHEN and CDR2 SYDVKM come from the germline V gene. There are 12 residues in the CDR3. The germline V and J ends were trimmed by 6 bases and 5 bases, with 10 bases remaining between them. CDR3 amino acids: CASSWGDYGYTF. The CDR3, as DNA: TGTGCCAGCAGCTGGGGGGATTATGGCTACACCTTC.

V and J are TRBV6-1 and TRBJ1-1; tentatively, D is TRBD1 (5 bases). The CDR3 contains 15 residues. V was shortened by 6 bases and J by 0 bases, with 14 bases between the two germline ends. The germline V gene encodes CDR1 MNHNS and CDR2 SASEGT. This chain's CDR3 is CASRILDTVNTEAFF. The CDR3 DNA reads as TGTGCCAGCAGAATATTGGACACTGTGAACACTGAAGCTTTCTTT.

This rearrangement joins TRBV29-1 to TRBJ2-5; TRBD1 is a possible D gene (6 bases). V was pared by 6 bases and J by 5 bases, with 22 bases between. The germline V gene has CDR1 SQVTM and CDR2 ANQGSEA. The CDR3 is made up of 15 amino acids. Written as DNA, the CDR3 is TGCAGCGTCCCCCGACAGGACCTCATAACCGAGACCCAGTACTTC. It encodes CSVPRQDLITETQYF.